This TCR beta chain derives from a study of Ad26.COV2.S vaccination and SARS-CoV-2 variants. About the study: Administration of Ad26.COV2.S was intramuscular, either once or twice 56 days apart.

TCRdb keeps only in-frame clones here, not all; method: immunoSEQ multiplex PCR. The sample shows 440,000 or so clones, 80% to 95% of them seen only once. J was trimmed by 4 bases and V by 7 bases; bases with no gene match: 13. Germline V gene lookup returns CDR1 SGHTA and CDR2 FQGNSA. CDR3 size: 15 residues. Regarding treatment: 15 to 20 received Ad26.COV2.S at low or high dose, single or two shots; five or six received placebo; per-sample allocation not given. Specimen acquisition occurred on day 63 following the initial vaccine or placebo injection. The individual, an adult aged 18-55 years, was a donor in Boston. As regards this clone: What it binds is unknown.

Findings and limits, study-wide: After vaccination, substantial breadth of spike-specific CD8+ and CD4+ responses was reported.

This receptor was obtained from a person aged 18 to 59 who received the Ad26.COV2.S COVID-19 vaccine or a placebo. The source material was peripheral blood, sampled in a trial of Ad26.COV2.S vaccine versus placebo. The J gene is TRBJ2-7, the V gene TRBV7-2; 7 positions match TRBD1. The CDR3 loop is CASTLTWDRAYEQYF. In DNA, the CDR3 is TGTGCCAGCACCCTCACATGGGACAGAGCTTACGAGCAGTACTTC.